Presented here are 21 T cell receptor beta chains from one specimen sequenced in a study of graft-versus-host responses after intestinal transplantation. Assay: immunoSEQ multiplex PCR; the TCRdb copy retains only in-frame clones and omits some. The sample lists some 9,800 clones, around 94% seen once, with roughly 2% in the top ten. Sequences were derived from PBMCs, sampled 8 days after intestinal transplant. These receptors were obtained from a human patient who received an intestinal transplant, so some T cells may come from the graft donor.

This rearrangement joins TRBV4-1 to TRBJ2-2; TRBD2 aligns across 7 bases. J gave up 5 bases and V 11 bases, and 8 bases lay outside the gene matches. Per germline, CDR1 MGHRA and CDR2 YSYEKL. This CDR3 is built from 13 residues. The CDR3 protein is CASGGGTTGELFF. The CDR3 nucleotides read TGCGCCTCAGGCGGGGGAACGACCGGGGAGCTGTTTTTT.

The gene calls are TRBV27 and TRBJ2-3; a weak D match, TRBD2 (6 bases). CDR3 length equals 17 residues. Germline CDR1 MNHEY, CDR2 SMNVEV (reference sequence). Trimming shortened V by 7 bases and J by 4 bases, and 24 bases separated the two germline ends. The CDR3 DNA is TGTGCCAGCACCCTACTTCGTCCGGGAGTTGGTGCAGATACGCAGTATTTT. Translation gives CASTLLRPGVGADTQYF.

The chain uses TRBV28 and TRBJ1-3; tentative D call: TRBD1 (5 bases). This CDR3 has 15 residues. V lost 8 bases, J lost 4 bases, and 18 bases lay in between. Germline V gene lookup returns CDR1 MDHEN and CDR2 SYDVKM. CDR3 DNA: TGTGCCAGCGGACCCCGTAAGGGGCACGGAAACACCATATATTTT. This encodes CASGPRKGHGNTIYF.

The rearrangement uses TRBV20-1 and TRBJ2-1; no clear D gene. This CDR3 has 10 residues. Trimming removed 6 bases at V and 6 bases at J, with 6 bases between. CDR1 is DFQATT and CDR2 is SNEGSKA in the germline V gene (reference sequence). This CDR3 reads CSAPGNEQFF. The DNA for the CDR3 is TGCAGTGCGCCAGGCAATGAGCAGTTCTTC.

The chain is built from TRBV5-1 and TRBJ2-1; D remains ambiguous. Trimming removed 0 bases at V and 2 bases at J, with 9 bases between. The germline CDR1 and CDR2 sequences are SGHRS and YFSETQ. The CDR3 contains 15 residues. CDR3 residues: CASSLDYSPYNEQFF. In DNA, the CDR3 is TGCGCCAGCAGCTTGGACTATTCCCCCTACAATGAGCAGTTCTTC.

The CDR3 loop reads CASSFGLAGTYEQYF. The DNA for the CDR3 is TGTGCCAGCAGTTTCGGACTAGCGGGAACCTACGAGCAGTACTTC. V and J are TRBV28 and TRBJ2-7; 12 bases align to TRBD2. CDR3 length: 15 residues. The V segment lost 3 bases and the J segment 2 bases; nucleotides outside the gene matches: 2. Germline V gives CDR1 MDHEN, CDR2 SYDVKM.

The genes are TRBV18 and TRBJ2-7; D possibly corresponds to TRBD1 (6 bases). Germline CDR1 and CDR2: KGHSH and LQKENI. V shed 3 bases and J shed 2 bases, with 8 bases lying between them. CDR3 size: 13 residues. CDR3 nucleotide sequence: TGTGCCAGCTCACCCGGACAGACCTACGAGCAGTACTTC. Its protein product is CASSPGQTYEQYF.

The V call is TRBV19, the J call TRBJ1-4; D unresolved. Germline CDR1 reads LNHDA; CDR2 reads SQIVND (reference sequence). V lost 5 bases and J lost 4, with 14 bases in between. CDR3 length: 15 residues. CDR3 nucleotide sequence: TGTGCCAGTAGTCTAACCGGCGGGGTTAATGAAAAACTGTTTTTT. This encodes CASSLTGGVNEKLFF.

This clone was seen just once. The genes are TRBV4-1 and TRBJ2-7, with 7 bases that match TRBD1. CDR1 and CDR2 from the germline V gene are MGHRA and YSYEKL. J was trimmed by 6 bases and V by 1 base; bases with no gene match: 6. The CDR3 sequence is 14 residues long. The CDR3 sequence: CASSQGATGAEQYF. The DNA for the CDR3 is TGCGCCAGCAGCCAAGGAGCTACAGGGGCCGAGCAGTACTTC.

The chain joins TRBV7-6 to TRBJ1-5; D may be TRBD1 (6 bases). CDR1 SGHVS and CDR2 FNYEAQ come from the germline V gene. Trimming took off 5 bases at V and 5 bases at J, with 10 bases between the two ends. This CDR3 contains 13 residues. CDR3 sequence reads: CASSQGGDQPQHF. CDR3 bases: TGTGCCAGCAGCCAAGGGGGGGATCAGCCCCAGCATTTT. Combining the CDR3 with reference TRBV7-6 and TRBJ1-5 gives the whole variable domain GAGVSQSPRYKVTKRGQDVALRCDPISGHVSLYWYRQALGQGPEFLTYFNYEAQQDKSGLPNDRFSAERPEGSISTLTIQRTEQRDSAMYRCASSQGGDQPQHFGDGTRLSIL.

CDR3 amino acids: CASSLENGGAEAFF. CDR3 coding DNA: TGCGCCAGCAGCTTGGAGAATGGGGGCGCTGAAGCTTTCTTT. V and J are TRBV5-1 and TRBJ1-1; D might be TRBD1 (6 bases). Deletions cut 0 bases from V and 6 bases from J, with 12 bases between. This CDR3 is built from 14 residues. CDR1 is SGHRS, CDR2 YFSETQ, per germline.

This chain connects TRBV29-1 to TRBJ2-1, with TRBD2 as a possible D gene (6 bases). This CDR3 has 13 amino acids. Germline CDR1 SQVTM, CDR2 ANQGSEA. Trimming removed 5 bases at V and 3 bases at J, with 11 bases between. The CDR3 loop reads CSVSSGFYNEQFF. The CDR3 DNA is TGCAGCGTTTCGAGCGGGTTCTACAATGAGCAGTTCTTC.

V usage is TRBV5-1 and J usage is TRBJ2-1; either TRBD1 or TRBD2 may fit D (5 bases each). The CDR3 sequence is 15 residues long. The V end was cut by 0 bases, the J end by 6 bases, with 13 bases between. The germline CDR1 and CDR2 sequences are SGHRS and YFSETQ. CDR3 amino acids: CASSLAADDSNEQFF. CDR3 in DNA: TGCGCCAGCAGCTTGGCAGCGGACGACAGCAATGAGCAGTTCTTC.

The chain links TRBV5-1 to TRBJ2-1; 12 nucleotides match TRBD2. Germline assignment: CDR1 SGHRS and CDR2 YFSETQ. The V and J ends lost 3 bases and 4 bases, in that order; junction bases with no gene match: 8. This CDR3 region has 17 residues. CDR3 coding DNA: TGCGCCAGCAGCTGGGGACTAGCGGGCTGGGGTTACAATGAGCAGTTCTTC. This sequence encodes CASSWGLAGWGYNEQFF.

The chain combines TRBV4-1 with TRBJ2-7; D not resolved. Trimming took off 1 base at V and 1 base at J, with 8 bases between the two ends. Germline V gene data show CDR1 as MGHRA and CDR2 as YSYEKL. This CDR3 comprises 14 residues. CDR3 amino acids: CASSQGGRSYEQYF. For the CDR3, the DNA is TGCGCCAGCAGCCAAGGTGGCAGGTCCTACGAGCAGTACTTC.

This CDR3 is CASSPLAAGGILEQYF. CDR3 DNA sequence: TGTGCCAGCTCACCGCTAGCGGCCGGCGGGATTCTCGAGCAGTACTTC. The V call is TRBV18, the J call TRBJ2-7; 7 nucleotides agree with TRBD2. V dropped 3 bases and J dropped 6; count of bases not matched to a gene: 14. Germline assignment: CDR1 KGHSH and CDR2 LQKENI. This CDR3 comprises 16 residues.

The chain couples TRBV28 to TRBJ1-1; a weak D match, TRBD1 (5 bases). The CDR3 runs 16 residues. Trimming left V 6 bases short and J 1 base short, with 18 bases between. The germline CDR1 and CDR2 sequences are MDHEN and SYDVKM. The CDR3 sequence: CASRISPGVRNTEAFF. The CDR3 DNA follows: TGTGCCAGCAGGATCTCTCCGGGGGTTAGGAACACTGAAGCTTTCTTT.

The chain carries TRBV4-2 and TRBJ2-3; TRBD2 matches at 10 bases. CDR3 length: 15 residues. Germline loops: CDR1 LGHNA, CDR2 YNFKEQ. V trimming: 4 bases; J trimming: 10 bases; junction bases outside the gene matches: 11. CDR3 sequence reads: CASSRERGGLGAQYF. CDR3 nucleotide sequence: TGTGCCAGCAGCCGAGAGCGGGGGGGACTTGGGGCGCAGTATTTT.

This rearrangement joins TRBV28 to TRBJ2-1; D unresolved. Germline CDR1 is MDHEN and CDR2 is SYDVKM. The V end was cut by 6 bases, the J end by 5 bases, with 8 bases between. There are 12 residues in the CDR3. CDR3 sequence (DNA): TGTGCCAGCAGCCTCCGGGACAATGAGCAGTTCTTC. It specifies CASSLRDNEQFF.

This rearrangement joins TRBV2 to TRBJ1-4; D is possibly TRBD1 (5 bases). Germline V gene sequence: CDR1 SNHLY, CDR2 FYNNEI. The CDR3 covers 13 residues. Trimming pared 2 bases from V and 8 bases from J, leaving 9 bases between. The CDR3 sequence: CASSEWDSEKLFF. The CDR3 nucleotides are TGTGCCAGCAGTGAATGGGACTCCGAAAAACTGTTTTTT.

This chain links TRBV5-1 with TRBJ2-1; 11 nucleotides match TRBD2. V lost 3 bases and J lost 10; bases outside the gene matches: 6. CDR3 length equals 14 residues. CDR1 and CDR2 (germline): SGHRS, YFSETQ. This CDR3 reads CASSYGLAGIEQFF. The CDR3 DNA reads as TGCGCCAGCAGCTATGGACTAGCGGGTATAGAGCAGTTCTTC.